This is a list of T cell receptor beta chains from one sample in a study of T-cell memory formation after mild COVID-19. Each CDR3 protein is one row after TCRdb ran MiXCR on the 5' RACE reads. The sample has hundreds of thousands of distinct CDR3 sequences; more than 15% are singletons. The sequencing sample was made of PBMCs or a T cell subset sorted from them (not recorded which). The receptors originated from a man in his late teens or twenties who had mild COVID-19 (a few samples of this study predate the infection). Cell type and time point are not known. The CDR3 runs from the conserved cysteine through the conserved F or W. Each record gives: V gene, clone size, D gene, J gene, CDR3 protein, CDR3 DNA. The D gene is left open where the match is weak. Size is omitted from some rows. Given values are once, few, many or a class for expanded clones.

V: TRBV3-1; size: NA; D: NA; J: TRBJ1-1; CDR3: CASSPHGGRNTEAFF; DNA: TGTGCCAGCAGCCCCCACGGGGGGCGGAACACTGAAGCTTTCTTT
V: TRBV2; size: few; D: NA; J: TRBJ1-2; CDR3: CASTEEAGSGYTF; DNA: TGTGCCAGCACCGAAGAGGCGGGGTCTGGCTACACCTTC
V: TRBV5-1; size: many; D: NA; J: TRBJ2-2; CDR3: CASNDLVEDTGELFF; DNA: TGCGCCAGCAATGATTTGGTGGAGGACACCGGGGAGCTGTTTTTT
V: TRBV7-9; size: NA; D: TRBD2; J: TRBJ2-5; CDR3: CASSQEATSGGGFQETQYF; DNA: TGTGCCAGCAGCCAAGAAGCGACTAGCGGGGGGGGTTTTCAAGAGACCCAGTACTTC
V: TRBV5-1; size: NA; D: NA; J: TRBJ1-1; CDR3: CASSGEVDHTEAFF; DNA: TGCGCCAGCAGCGGGGAGGTGGACCACACTGAAGCTTTCTTT
V: TRBV2; size: NA; D: NA; J: TRBJ1-3; CDR3: CASSESGDTIYF; DNA: TGTGCCAGCAGTGAATCTGGAGACACCATATATTTT
V: TRBV5-1; size: few; D: TRBD2; J: TRBJ2-5; CDR3: CASSTGTSGGTYQETQYF; DNA: TGCGCCAGCAGCACTGGGACTAGCGGGGGGACGTACCAAGAGACCCAGTACTTC
V: TRBV7-2; size: many; D: NA; J: TRBJ2-2; CDR3: CASSLDYGELFF; DNA: TGTGCCAGCAGCTTAGACTACGGGGAGCTGTTTTTT
V: TRBV28; size: NA; D: TRBD1; J: TRBJ2-2; CDR3: CASSSGGWTGELFF; DNA: TGTGCCAGCAGCTCAGGGGGCTGGACCGGGGAGCTGTTTTTT
V: TRBV4-2; size: few; D: TRBD1; J: TRBJ1-4; CDR3: CASSQSPGQGGEKLFF; DNA: TGTGCCAGCAGCCAGTCTCCGGGACAGGGGGGTGAAAAACTGTTTTTT
V: TRBV5-1; size: few; D: TRBD1; J: TRBJ2-2; CDR3: CASSTQGDGELFF; DNA: TGCGCCAGCAGCACCCAGGGGGACGGGGAGCTGTTTTTT
V: TRBV12-3/TRBV12-4; size: NA; D: NA; J: TRBJ2-1; CDR3: CASSLKGEQFF; DNA: TGTGCCAGCAGTTTAAAGGGAGAGCAGTTCTTC
V: TRBV5-4; size: few; D: TRBD1; J: TRBJ2-1; CDR3: CASSSGTGDNEQFF; DNA: TGTGCCAGCAGCTCCGGGACAGGGGACAATGAGCAGTTCTTC
V: TRBV7-9; size: few; D: NA; J: TRBJ1-1; CDR3: CASSPWRGQNTEAFF; DNA: TGTGCCAGCAGCCCCTGGAGGGGCCAGAACACTGAAGCTTTCTTT
V: TRBV24-1; size: NA; D: TRBD1; J: TRBJ2-2; CDR3: CATSDPGQGAGELFF; DNA: TGTGCCACCAGTGATCCAGGCCAGGGGGCCGGGGAGCTGTTTTTT
V: TRBV5-1; size: NA; D: TRBD1; J: TRBJ2-7; CDR3: CASSLIPGQGQYEQYF; DNA: TGCGCCAGCAGCTTGATACCGGGACAGGGGCAGTACGAGCAGTACTTC
V: TRBV4-3; size: NA; D: NA; J: TRBJ2-1; CDR3: CASSQVAGPWEQFF; DNA: TGCGCCAGCAGCCAAGTGGCAGGGCCCTGGGAGCAGTTCTTC
V: TRBV30; size: many; D: TRBD2; J: TRBJ2-7; CDR3: CAWSGGSGAYYEQYF; DNA: TGTGCCTGGAGTGGGGGCAGCGGGGCCTACTACGAGCAGTACTTC
V: TRBV10-3; size: few; D: TRBD1; J: TRBJ2-5; CDR3: CAMGQAYQETQYF; DNA: TGTGCCATGGGACAGGCGTACCAAGAGACCCAGTACTTC
V: TRBV4-1; size: few; D: NA; J: TRBJ2-5; CDR3: CASSQQGRGETQYF; DNA: TGCGCCAGCAGCCAGCAGGGTCGGGGGGAGACCCAGTACTTC
V: TRBV5-1; size: many; D: TRBD2; J: TRBJ2-3; CDR3: CASRSGTSVDTQYF; DNA: TGCGCCAGCAGATCCGGGACTAGCGTCGATACGCAGTATTTT
V: TRBV4-3; size: NA; D: TRBD1; J: TRBJ1-2; CDR3: CASSQEGGQGATYGYTF; DNA: TGCGCCAGCAGCCAAGAAGGCGGACAGGGGGCGACCTATGGCTACACCTTC
V: TRBV5-1; size: NA; D: NA; J: TRBJ1-5; CDR3: CASSPGGYDQPQHF; DNA: TGCGCCAGCAGCCCCGGGGGCTATGATCAGCCCCAGCATTTT
V: TRBV20-1; size: NA; D: NA; J: TRBJ1-5; CDR3: CSASPSLSLPQHF; DNA: TGCAGTGCTAGTCCCAGCTTATCCTTGCCCCAGCATTTT
V: TRBV27; size: NA; D: NA; J: TRBJ2-1; CDR3: CASSSHLRDPRCEQFF; DNA: TGTGCCAGCAGTTCCCACCTCCGGGACCCACGATGTGAGCAGTTCTTC
V: TRBV4-2; size: many; D: NA; J: TRBJ1-6; CDR3: CASSLGGGSNSPLHF; DNA: TGTGCCAGCAGCCTCGGGGGGGGAAGTAATTCACCCCTCCACTTT
V: TRBV12-3/TRBV12-4; size: few; D: TRBD1; J: TRBJ1-6; CDR3: CASSRPGQGNSPLHF; DNA: TGTGCCAGCAGCCGCCCGGGACAGGGTAATTCACCCCTCCACTTT
V: TRBV18; size: few; D: TRBD2; J: TRBJ2-2; CDR3: CASSPNTGRTRDAGELFF; DNA: TGTGCCAGCTCACCAAACACCGGCCGGACTAGGGATGCCGGGGAGCTGTTTTTT
V: TRBV9; size: NA; D: NA; J: TRBJ2-1; CDR3: CASSGGDISGTFF; DNA: TGTGCCAGCAGCGGAGGCGACATCTCCGGGACGTTCTTC
V: TRBV12-3/TRBV12-4; size: NA; D: NA; J: TRBJ1-4; CDR3: CASSLSTGYEKLFF; DNA: TGTGCCAGCAGCCTTAGCACAGGATATGAAAAACTGTTTTTT
V: TRBV29-1; size: few; D: TRBD1; J: TRBJ2-2; CDR3: CSVDRGMDTGELFF; DNA: TGCAGCGTCGACAGGGGAATGGACACCGGGGAGCTGTTTTTT
V: TRBV14; size: NA; D: NA; J: TRBJ2-3; CDR3: CASSQKTGRQDTQYF; DNA: TGTGCCAGCAGCCAAAAGACAGGGAGGCAAGATACGCAGTATTTT
V: TRBV20-1; size: NA; D: TRBD2; J: TRBJ2-5; CDR3: CSALGGWETQYF; DNA: TGCAGTGCTTTGGGGGGGTGGGAGACCCAGTACTTC
V: TRBV6-2/TRBV6-3; size: many; D: TRBD2; J: TRBJ2-5; CDR3: CASSYPLAGEETQYF; DNA: TGTGCCAGCAGTTACCCACTAGCGGGGGAAGAGACCCAGTACTTC
V: TRBV15; size: few; D: NA; J: TRBJ1-1; CDR3: CATSRVGGSGTEAFF; DNA: TGTGCCACCAGCAGGGTGGGGGGGTCGGGTACTGAAGCTTTCTTT
V: TRBV6-1; size: NA; D: NA; J: TRBJ2-2; CDR3: CASSGAGTTGELFF; DNA: TGTGCCAGCAGTGGGGCAGGCACCACCGGGGAGCTGTTTTTT
V: TRBV29-1; size: NA; D: NA; J: TRBJ2-5; CDR3: CSLSRGGETQYF; DNA: TGCAGCCTATCTAGGGGGGGAGAGACCCAGTACTTC
V: TRBV5-1; size: many; D: NA; J: TRBJ2-1; CDR3: CASSLPRVEYNEQFF; DNA: TGCGCCAGCAGCTTGCCCCGGGTTGAATACAATGAGCAGTTCTTC
V: TRBV19; size: few; D: NA; J: TRBJ1-3; CDR3: CASSSRTGNTIYF; DNA: TGTGCCAGTAGTTCGAGGACTGGAAACACCATATATTTT
V: TRBV12-3/TRBV12-4; size: few; D: NA; J: TRBJ1-4; CDR3: CASSLGLGKLFF; DNA: TGTGCCAGCAGTTTAGGGCTGGGAAAACTGTTTTTT
V: TRBV5-1; size: NA; D: TRBD1; J: TRBJ1-2; CDR3: CASSLARDRRTQEYTF; DNA: TGCGCCAGCAGCTTGGCCCGGGACAGAAGGACACAAGAATACACCTTC
V: TRBV25-1; size: NA; D: TRBD2; J: TRBJ2-6; CDR3: CASSEWGGASSGANVLTF; DNA: TGTGCCAGCAGTGAATGGGGGGGTGCGAGCTCTGGGGCCAACGTCCTGACTTTC